Each of the 29 T cell receptor beta chains below was sequenced from the same sample in a study of T cells in tuberculosis. Thawed, overnight-rested PBMC were stained with GMM-loaded CD1B tetramer, viability dye and anti-CD3, then sorted. C32 glucose monomycolate from Rhodococcus equi was loaded onto the CD1B tetramers. Sequencing was performed with immunoSEQ multiplex PCR; in TCRdb, only in-frame clones are kept and a portion is missing. The sample carries some 90,000 clones, under 95% recorded once. Sequences were obtained from CD1b-GMM tetramer-negative cells sorted from PBMCs. These receptors were taken from an adult woman with latent tuberculosis.

V and J are TRBV18 and TRBJ1-5, with D possibly matching TRBD1 (5 bases). This CDR3 comprises 14 residues. In germline, CDR1 is KGHSH, CDR2 LQKENI. V was clipped by 2 bases and J by 5 bases, with 10 bases between them. Here the CDR3 DNA reads TGTGCCAGCTCACCAGACGGGGGGGATCAGCCCCAGCATTTT. Protein: CASSPDGGDQPQHF.

The chain is built from TRBV5-1 and TRBJ2-2; weak D call: TRBD2 (6 bases). This CDR3 comprises 14 residues. Germline V gene sequence: CDR1 SGHRS, CDR2 YFSETQ. The germline V and J ends were trimmed by 4 bases and 4 bases, with 11 bases remaining between them. This chain's CDR3 is CASSTMGGTGELFF. In DNA form, the CDR3 reads TGCGCCAGCAGCACTATGGGGGGCACCGGGGAGCTGTTTTTT. The full variable domain, in which reference TRBV5-1 and TRBJ2-2 provide the parts outside the CDR3, is KAGVTQTPRYLIKTRGQQVTLSCSPISGHRSVSWYQQTPGQGLQFLFEYFSETQRNKGNFPGRFSGRQFSNSRSEMNVSTLELGDSALYLCASSTMGGTGELFFGEGSRLTVL.

The chain joins TRBV27 to TRBJ2-1; 12 bases match TRBD2. Unmatched junction bases numbered 3, after V lost 7 bases and J lost 2 bases. The CDR3 runs 15 residues. Germline loops: CDR1 MNHEY, CDR2 SMNVEV (reference sequence). As DNA, the CDR3 is TGTGCCAGCAAACTAGCGGGGGGTACCTACAATGAGCAGTTCTTC. Amino acids: CASKLAGGTYNEQFF.

This clone was counted once. The chain couples TRBV28 to TRBJ1-3; 9 nucleotides align to TRBD1. This CDR3 region has 17 residues. V lost 5 bases, J lost 7 bases, and 15 bases stayed unmatched. Germline V gene sequence: CDR1 MDHEN, CDR2 SYDVKM. The CDR3 DNA follows: TGTGCCAGCAGTCGAAATACCGGGACAGGGAGGTACAACACCATATATTTT. As protein: CASSRNTGTGRYNTIYF.

This chain connects TRBV7-3 to TRBJ1-1; tentatively, D is TRBD1 (6 bases). Trimming stripped 6 bases from V and 2 bases from J, with 10 bases between. Germline CDR1 SGHTA, CDR2 FQGTGA. The CDR3 sequence is 13 residues long. The CDR3 DNA is TGTGCCAGCAGTCTGGGACACAACACTGAAGCTTTCTTT. Translating gives CASSLGHNTEAFF.

The chain uses TRBV19 and TRBJ2-5; unclear D gene. Germline CDR1 is LNHDA and CDR2 is SQIVND (reference sequence). The CDR3 contains 12 residues. Between the trimmed V and J ends, which lost 3 bases and 3 bases, there was a span of 5 bases. The CDR3 is CASSMAEETQYF. CDR3 coding DNA: TGTGCCAGTAGTATGGCAGAAGAGACCCAGTACTTC. Complete variable domain (other parts from reference TRBV19 and TRBJ2-5): DGGITQSPKYLFRKEGQNVTLSCEQNLNHDAMYWYRQDPGQGLRLIYYSQIVNDFQKGDIAEGYSVSREKKESFPLTVTSAQKNPTAFYLCASSMAEETQYFGPGTRLLVL.

This chain connects TRBV11-3 to TRBJ2-1; 7 bases are shared with TRBD2. With V trimmed by 1 base and J by 4 bases, 1 base remained unmatched. The germline gives CDR1 SGHNT, CDR2 YENEEA. This CDR3 is 14 amino acids long. CDR3 sequence (DNA): TGTGCCAGCAGCTTAGCGGGGGGATACAATGAGCAGTTCTTC. Residues: CASSLAGGYNEQFF.

This rearrangement joins TRBV4-1 to TRBJ2-1; 12 bases map to TRBD2. After removal of 4 bases from V and 8 bases from J, the junction contained 18 bases not matched to a gene. This CDR3 contains 19 residues. Germline CDR1 reads MGHRA; CDR2 reads YSYEKL. Here the CDR3 reads CASSLLHSGTSGGSYEQFF. The CDR3 nucleotides read TGCGCCAGCAGCCTACTCCACTCCGGTACTAGCGGGGGGTCCTATGAGCAGTTCTTC.

V and J are TRBV6-5 and TRBJ2-2; D may be TRBD1 (6 bases). The ends were cut back, 5 bases at V and 1 base at J, with 8 bases in the middle. Germline CDR1 is MNHEY and CDR2 is SVGAGI. This CDR3 is built from 14 residues. This CDR3 reads CASSARGNTGELFF. In DNA, the CDR3 is TGTGCCAGCAGTGCCAGGGGGAACACCGGGGAGCTGTTTTTT.

This clone appeared once. V gene TRBV21-1 combines with J gene TRBJ2-5; the table gives TRBD1 as D, unverified against the DNA. The tail of the sequence fits TRBJ2-7 better, so the J call may be wrong. TRBV21-1 is termed a pseudogene. This CDR3 has 15 amino acids. The CDR3 protein is CASSKVGDRAYEQYF. CDR3 coding DNA: TGTGCCAGCAGCAAAGTCGGGGACAGGGCGTACGAGCAGTACTTC.

The chain joins TRBV7-8 to TRBJ2-1, with D possibly matching TRBD2 (7 bases). Germline loops: CDR1 SGHVS, CDR2 FQNEAQ. V lost 2 bases and J 4 bases, leaving 15 bases between the germline ends. CDR3 length equals 16 residues. CDR3 nucleotides: TGTGCCAGCAGCTTATCCCCCGCGGGGGCTTACAATGAGCAGTTCTTC. Its protein product is CASSLSPAGAYNEQFF.

This chain connects TRBV5-4 to TRBJ2-7; 13 bases fit TRBD2. The CDR3 is 15 residues long. Germline CDR1 is SGHNT and CDR2 is YYREEE (reference sequence). The trim removed 2 bases at V and 3 bases at J, leaving 2 bases unmatched. DNA for the CDR3: TGTGCCAGCAGCTTCGGACTAGCGGGGGTCTACGAGCAGTACTTC. Its protein is CASSFGLAGVYEQYF.

The chain employs TRBV2 and TRBJ1-2, with TRBD1 identical over 7 bases. The CDR3 totals 12 residues. V shed 6 bases, J shed 13 bases, and the junction held 11 bases outside the gene matches. Germline V CDR1 and CDR2: SNHLY, FYNNEI. This CDR3 is CASRTGTRELTF. The CDR3 DNA sequence: TGTGCCAGCAGGACAGGGACACGGGAGCTCACCTTC.

The chain has TRBV7-2 and TRBJ2-2, with TRBD2 matching 9 bases. Trimming took 3 bases from V and 0 from J; bases not matched to a gene: 5. CDR3 length: 17 amino acids. Germline V lookup: CDR1 SGHTA, CDR2 FQGNSA. The CDR3 nucleotides read TGTGCCAGCAGCTTCGCGGGGGGGCGACCGAACACCGGGGAGCTGTTTTTT. It translates to CASSFAGGRPNTGELFF. Full variable domain (remainder filled in from reference TRBV7-2 and TRBJ2-2): GAGVSQSPSNKVTEKGKDVELRCDPISGHTALYWYRQSLGQGLEFLIYFQGNSAPDKSGLPSDRFSAERTGGSVSTLTIQRTQQEDSAVYLCASSFAGGRPNTGELFFGEGSRLTVL.

This rearrangement joins TRBV27 to TRBJ1-2; 7 positions match TRBD1. The V segment lost 4 bases and the J segment 6 bases; nucleotides outside the gene matches: 11. This CDR3 has 15 amino acids. Germline CDR1 and CDR2: MNHEY and SMNVEV (reference sequence). The CDR3 here is CASSYGAGGNDGYTF. The CDR3 region has the DNA TGTGCCAGCAGTTATGGGGCAGGGGGTAATGATGGCTACACCTTC.

The chain links TRBV4-2 to TRBJ2-2, with D possibly matching TRBD2 (6 bases). The CDR3 has 18 residues. The V end was cut by 0 bases, the J end by 2 bases, with 16 bases between. Germline lookup yields CDR1 LGHNA and CDR2 YNFKEQ. The CDR3: CASSQERWAGINTGELFF. DNA for the CDR3: TGTGCCAGCAGCCAAGAAAGGTGGGCGGGGATTAACACCGGGGAGCTGTTTTTT.

V gene TRBV5-5 combines with J gene TRBJ2-7; 11 bases line up with TRBD1. V lost 2 bases, J lost 3 bases, and 4 bases stayed unmatched. The CDR3 has 15 residues. Germline CDR1 is SGHKS and CDR2 is YYEKEE (reference sequence). CDR3 protein: CASSFGTGGNYEQYV. As DNA, the CDR3 is TGTGCCAGCAGCTTCGGGACAGGGGGGAACTACGAGCAGTACGTC.

V and J are TRBV7-2 and TRBJ2-7, with 7 bases lining up with TRBD2. This CDR3 comprises 14 residues. Germline CDR1 SGHTA, CDR2 FQGNSA. In DNA, the CDR3 is TGTGCCGGCAGCCACGGGGGGAACCCCTACGAGCAGTACGTC. It codes for CAGSHGGNPYEQYV.

The genes are TRBV27 and TRBJ1-2; 8 bases are shared with TRBD1. Trimming cost V 6 bases and J 0 bases; bases outside gene matches: 6. This CDR3 spans 15 amino acids. Germline V gives CDR1 MNHEY, CDR2 SMNVEV (reference sequence). CDR3 sequence: CASSLGQGANYGYTF. The DNA of the CDR3 is TGTGCCAGCAGCCTAGGACAGGGCGCTAACTATGGCTACACCTTC.

The chain combines TRBV6-4 with TRBJ2-3; no definite D call. This CDR3 contains 13 residues. Trimming removed 1 base from V and 3 bases from J, with 5 bases in between. The germline V gene has CDR1 MRHNA and CDR2 SNTAGT. The DNA for the CDR3 is TGTGCCAGCAGTGACTTAGTAACAGATACGCAGTATTTT. Translating it yields CASSDLVTDTQYF.

The genes are TRBV18 and TRBJ1-2; TRBD1 matches at 11 bases. The CDR3 runs 16 residues. The germline gives CDR1 KGHSH, CDR2 LQKENI. V dropped 1 base and J dropped 6; count of bases not matched to a gene: 7. CDR3 amino acids: CASSPQRTGGADGYTF. The CDR3 nucleotides are TGTGCCAGCTCACCACAACGGACAGGGGGCGCCGATGGCTACACCTTC. The full variable domain, rest sourced from reference TRBV18 and TRBJ1-2, is NAGVMQNPRHLVRRRGQEARLRCSPMKGHSHVYWYRQLPEEGLKFMVYLQKENIIDESGMPKERFSAEFPKEGPSILRIQQVVRGDSAAYFCASSPQRTGGADGYTFGSGTRLTVV.

The chain employs TRBV19 and TRBJ2-2; D gene uncertain. Germline V lookup: CDR1 LNHDA, CDR2 SQIVND (reference sequence). CDR3 length: 15 amino acids. The V gene lost 7 bases and the J gene lost 5 bases, with 17 bases spanning the gap. The CDR3 reads CASTLGSRVTGELFF. As DNA, the CDR3 is TGTGCCAGTACTCTCGGTAGTCGGGTAACCGGGGAGCTGTTTTTT.

J is TRBJ2-1 and V is TRBV19, with D perhaps TRBD1 (5 bases). Germline lookup yields CDR1 LNHDA and CDR2 SQIVND (reference sequence). CDR3 length: 16 amino acids. V gave up 2 bases and J gave up 0 bases, with 11 bases separating them. The CDR3 bases are TGTGCCAGTAGTATATTGGGGCATAGCTCCTACAATGAGCAGTTCTTC. Encoded protein: CASSILGHSSYNEQFF.

The gene calls are TRBV5-1 and TRBJ1-1; D is undetermined. Germline V lookup: CDR1 SGHRS, CDR2 YFSETQ. There are 11 residues in the CDR3. V lost 4 bases to trimming and J lost 1 base, with 2 bases between them. This CDR3 is CASSQNTEAFF. The DNA of the CDR3 is TGCGCCAGCAGCCAGAACACTGAAGCTTTCTTT.

The rearrangement links TRBV6-1 to TRBJ1-2, with TRBD1 matching 8 bases. The length of the CDR3 is 14 residues. V lost 7 bases, J lost 1 base, and 5 bases stayed unmatched. Germline loops: CDR1 MNHNS, CDR2 SASEGT. In DNA, the CDR3 is TGTGCCAGCACAACAGGGGGGATTAACTATGGCTACACCTTC. It yields the protein CASTTGGINYGYTF.

About this clone: Different DNA sequences within this sample yield the same CDR3. This sequence joins TRBV7-9 and TRBJ2-5, with D perhaps matching TRBD1 (6 bases). CDR1 and CDR2 from the germline V gene are SEHNR and FQNEAQ (reference sequence). The CDR3 runs to 13 residues. Trimming stripped 2 bases from V and 3 bases from J, with 7 bases between. This CDR3 reads CASSLSGEETQYF. The CDR3 bases are TGTGCCAGCAGCTTATCAGGGGAAGAGACCCAGTACTTC.

The chain employs TRBV6-5 and TRBJ1-6; D may be TRBD1 (5 bases). CDR1 MNHEY and CDR2 SVGAGI come from the germline V gene. This CDR3 has 15 residues. The ends were cut back, 0 bases at V and 5 bases at J, with 8 bases in the middle. The CDR3 DNA reads TGTGCCAGCAGTTACTCAAGGGGTAATAATTCACCCCTCCACTTT. It is translated as CASSYSRGNNSPLHF.

V gene TRBV10-1 combines with J gene TRBJ2-3; TRBD1 might be the D (7 bases). Per germline, CDR1 WNHNN and CDR2 SYGVQD (reference sequence). V was clipped by 6 bases and J by 1 base, with 14 bases between them. CDR3 length equals 15 residues. The CDR3 region has the DNA TGCGCCAGCAGGCGGGACAGAGGCCGCACAGATACGCAGTATTTT. Protein product: CASRRDRGRTDTQYF.

The CDR3 DNA follows: TGTGCCAGCAGCTTAGTCGCGGTACTCTATGGCTACACCTTC. Protein product: CASSLVAVLYGYTF. V and J are TRBV7-2 and TRBJ1-2; D gene ambiguous. CDR1 and CDR2 from the germline V gene are SGHTA and FQGNSA. The CDR3 length is 14 residues. V lost 1 base and J lost 4, with 10 bases in between.